This T cell receptor beta chain is drawn from a study of T cell repertoires in cytomegalovirus infection. Study-wide background: Through public TCR beta signatures, both CMV infection and matching HLA type were indicated. Findings and limits, study-wide: Dominant in the ex vivo response were TCR beta clonotypes restricted by HLA-C and specific for CMV.

MiXCR was run by TCRdb on the reads, yielding one entry per CDR3 protein. The sample records hundreds of thousands of distinct CDR3 sequences, roughly 9.3% being singletons. The length of the CDR3 is 15 residues. J lost 8 bases, V lost 1 base, and 7 bases had no gene match. Per germline, CDR1 SGHDN and CDR2 FVKESK. Remarks on this clonotype: No antigen is known for it.

This chain uses TRBV14 with TRBJ2-1, with 8 bases aligning to TRBD2. The sequence came from a human donor in good health (CMV status not recorded). Some clones in this sample may be carry-over from other donors' samples. The source material was PBMCs. This CDR3 reads CASSQATSALYEQFF. In nucleotides, the CDR3 is TGTGCCAGCAGCCAAGCGACTAGCGCCTTGTATGAGCAGTTCTTC. The entire variable domain, with the rest obtained from reference TRBV14 and TRBJ2-1, is as follows: EAGVTQFPSHSVIEKGQTVTLRCDPISGHDNLYWYRRVMGKEIKFLLHFVKESKQDESGMPNNRFLAERTGGTYSTLKVQPAELEDSGVYFCASSQATSALYEQFFGPGTRLTVL.